This T cell receptor (beta chain) derives from a study of blood T cell repertoires in COVID-19. Study at large: Samples came from the United States, Italy and Spain, spanning acute and convalescent COVID-19. T cells, B-cell-depleted T cells, or PBMCs provided the cDNA or gDNA that served as material.

The table lists this clone with a count of one. Source study methods: Quantification of nucleated cells was approximated via reference gene primer amplification. Using immunoSEQ multiplex PCR, the repertoire was profiled, and TCRdb retains in-frame clones only, with some absent. V and J calls and clone size come straight from that table; D and trimming were deduced from the DNA. The table includes around 300,000 clones, 80% to 90% detected once. V shed 4 bases and J shed 3 bases, with 12 bases lying between them. The germline V gene has CDR1 MRHNA and CDR2 SNTAGT. This CDR3 spans 14 amino acids. Specimen: peripheral blood. The TCR was taken from a woman aged 70-85 years with acute or convalescent COVID-19. The chain uses TRBV6-4 and TRBJ1-1, with no clear D. CDR3 nucleotide sequence: TGTGCCAGCAGTGCCCTTGGGAGCTACACTGAAGCTTTCTTT. Translation gives CASSALGSYTEAFF.